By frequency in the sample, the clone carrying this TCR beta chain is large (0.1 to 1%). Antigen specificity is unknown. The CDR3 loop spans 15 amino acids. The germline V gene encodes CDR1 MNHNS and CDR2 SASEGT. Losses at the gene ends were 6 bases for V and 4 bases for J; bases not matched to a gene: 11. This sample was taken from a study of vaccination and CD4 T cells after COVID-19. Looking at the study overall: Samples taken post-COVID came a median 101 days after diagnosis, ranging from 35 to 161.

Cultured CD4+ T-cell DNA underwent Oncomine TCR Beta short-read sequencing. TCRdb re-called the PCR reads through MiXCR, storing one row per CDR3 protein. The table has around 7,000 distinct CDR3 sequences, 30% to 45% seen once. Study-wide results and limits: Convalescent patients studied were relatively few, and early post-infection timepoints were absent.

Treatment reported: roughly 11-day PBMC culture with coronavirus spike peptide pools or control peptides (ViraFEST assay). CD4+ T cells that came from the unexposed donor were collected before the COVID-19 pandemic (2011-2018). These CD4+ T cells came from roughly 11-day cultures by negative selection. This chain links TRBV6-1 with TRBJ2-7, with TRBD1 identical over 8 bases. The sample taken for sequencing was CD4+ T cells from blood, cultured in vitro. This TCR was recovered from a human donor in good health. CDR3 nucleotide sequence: TGTGCCAGCAGGCCCGGGACAGGAGGAATTTACGAGCAGTACTTC. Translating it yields CASRPGTGGIYEQYF.